This T cell receptor (beta chain) was obtained from a study of T cells in Graves' hyperthyroidism and ophthalmopathy. Study outcomes and limitations: Among clonotypes expanded in thyroid above 0.001, most were also found in blood. Ophthalmopathy prediction by the model preceded onset by a median roughly 6.3 months. Ophthalmopathy cases were set apart from stable hyperthyroidism by a 13 V-J model.

There are a few counts of this clonotype. The antigen remains unidentified. RNA transcripts gave rise to amplified TCR beta CDR3 regions. During a first-round RT-PCR of the TCR CDR3, the HTBI primer set was used. In TCRdb, the multiplex PCR reads were re-called with MiXCR into one record per CDR3 protein. Found here are 550,000 to 800,000 distinct CDR3 sequences, 15% to 20% of them singletons; the top ten hold roughly 15%. Material for sequencing was blood. This TCR was recovered from a man in his forties or fifties with Graves' hyperthyroidism.

The CDR3 bases are TGTGCCAGCAGTGATTTCTCCGGGACTAGCGGGAGTAGGGAGACCCAGTACTTC. This encodes CASSDFSGTSGSRETQYF. This rearrangement joins TRBV25-1 to TRBJ2-5; 14 bases agree with TRBD2. Germline trimming cut 3 bases from V and 5 bases from J; bases unmatched to any gene: 11. The CDR3 covers 18 residues. Germline loops: CDR1 MGHDK, CDR2 SYGVNS.